The 25 T cell receptor beta chains listed next were all sequenced from one sample in a study of blood T cell repertoires in COVID-19. Data came from immunoSEQ multiplex PCR; TCRdb stores just in-frame clones and leaves some out. The sample consists of about 200,000 clones, about 80% of them appearing once. The source material was peripheral blood. The receptors shown here come from a human donor with acute or convalescent COVID-19. The donor label of this sample is uncertain.

This clone has just one count. The V and J genes are TRBV28 and TRBJ2-5, with D possibly being TRBD2 (7 bases). CDR3 length: 15 amino acids. CDR1 is MDHEN, CDR2 SYDVKM, per germline. Trimming shortened V by 2 bases and J by 7 bases, and 17 bases separated the two germline ends. CDR3 DNA sequence: TGTGCCAGCAGTTTAGGAGACAGGATAGCGGGGACCCAGTACTTC. Protein sequence: CASSLGDRIAGTQYF.

This chain joins TRBV29-1 and TRBJ2-5; D remains ambiguous. CDR3 length: 12 amino acids. In germline, CDR1 is SQVTM, CDR2 ANQGSEA. V was trimmed by 2 bases and J by 1 base, leaving 5 bases between them. The CDR3 here is CSVERLQETQYF. The CDR3 DNA follows: TGCAGCGTTGAACGACTCCAAGAGACCCAGTACTTC.

CDR3 loop: CASSPTGTLNYGYTF. The CDR3 DNA is TGTGCCAGCAGTCCCACAGGTACTTTGAACTATGGCTACACCTTC. The chain couples TRBV6-6 to TRBJ1-2, with a tentative D call TRBD1 (5 bases). Trimming cost V 5 bases and J 2 bases, with 15 bases left between them. This CDR3 region has 15 residues. The germline V gene encodes CDR1 MNHNY and CDR2 SVGAGI (reference sequence).

The chain combines TRBV5-1 with TRBJ1-3, with D maybe TRBD1 (6 bases). There are 16 residues in the CDR3. Germline-derived CDR1 and CDR2 are SGHRS and YFSETQ. V was trimmed by 4 bases and J by 0 bases, leaving 14 bases between them. The CDR3 region has the DNA TGCGCCAGCAGCAGGGGGACGGACATCTCTGGAAACACCATATATTTT. It yields the protein CASSRGTDISGNTIYF.

This chain connects TRBV9 to TRBJ1-2, with 7 bases aligning to TRBD1. The junction had 7 bases not matched to a gene; V was cut back by 5 bases and J by 3 bases. Germline-derived CDR1 and CDR2 are SGDLS and YYNGEE. The CDR3 is 14 residues long. This CDR3 is CASSADRAHYGYTF. CDR3 coding DNA: TGTGCCAGCAGTGCCGACAGGGCGCACTATGGCTACACCTTC. The full variable domain, completed using reference TRBV9 and TRBJ1-2, is DSGVTQTPKHLITATGQRVTLRCSPRSGDLSVYWYQQSLDQGLQFLIQYYNGEERAKGNILERFSAQQFPDLHSELNLSSLELGDSALYFCASSADRAHYGYTFGSGTRLTVV.

The chain joins TRBV6-5 to TRBJ1-2, with 7 bases that match TRBD1. From germline, CDR1 is MNHEY and CDR2 SVGAGI. V lost 2 bases to trimming and J lost 4 bases; unmatched junction nucleotides: 4. The CDR3 covers 14 residues. In DNA form, the CDR3 reads TGTGCCAGCAGTTACACCCAGGGGGTCTATGGCTACACCTTC. Its translation is CASSYTQGVYGYTF.

The chain joins TRBV7-9 to TRBJ1-4, with TRBD1 matching over 8 bases. The V gene's germline CDR1 is SEHNR and CDR2 FQNEAQ (reference sequence). The CDR3 loop spans 15 amino acids. V dropped 5 bases and J dropped 3; count of bases not matched to a gene: 5. CDR3 coding DNA: TGTGCCAGCAGCCGAGCGACAGGGGCTAATGAAAAACTGTTTTTT. It is translated as CASSRATGANEKLFF.

The rearrangement uses TRBV11-2 and TRBJ1-1, with D unresolved. The germline CDR1 and CDR2 sequences are SGHAT and FQNNGV. The CDR3 consists of 13 residues. The V and J ends lost 4 bases and 8 bases respectively, with 14 bases between them. The CDR3 is CASSSSFGVEAFF. The CDR3 bases are TGTGCCAGCAGCTCCTCGTTCGGGGTAGAAGCTTTCTTT.

This rearrangement joins TRBV6-5 to TRBJ1-1; 7 bases are shared with TRBD1. CDR1 is MNHEY and CDR2 is SVGAGI in the germline V gene. There are 15 residues in the CDR3. Trimming removed 6 bases from V and 6 bases from J; junction bases left unmatched: 13. CDR3 DNA: TGTGCCAGCAGATCGCCACAGGGGTCCGCCGCTGAAGCTTTCTTT. Amino acid sequence: CASRSPQGSAAEAFF.

This sequence joins TRBV4-1 and TRBJ2-1; TRBD2 aligns across 9 bases. Germline CDR1 MGHRA, CDR2 YSYEKL. This CDR3 is 17 amino acids long. V lost 0 bases to trimming and J lost 4 bases; unmatched junction nucleotides: 7. The CDR3: CASSQDGGRAGYNEQFF. In DNA form, the CDR3 reads TGCGCCAGCAGCCAAGATGGCGGGAGGGCGGGGTACAATGAGCAGTTCTTC.

The chain uses TRBV28 and TRBJ2-7; 11 bases are a match to TRBD1. The V and J ends lost 1 base and 4 bases, in that order; junction bases with no gene match: 3. This CDR3 region has 15 residues. The germline V gene has CDR1 MDHEN and CDR2 SYDVKM. The CDR3 DNA follows: TGTGCCAGCAGTTTATCTGGACAGGGGGCATACGAGCAGTACTTC. Translation gives CASSLSGQGAYEQYF.

This clone was observed a handful of times. The chain has TRBV7-8 and TRBJ1-5, with D possibly TRBD1 on 5 matching bases. V lost 1 base and J 6 bases, leaving 13 bases between the germline ends. The germline V gene has CDR1 SGHVS and CDR2 FQNEAQ. This CDR3 comprises 15 residues. Here the CDR3 reads CASSLDRRGFQPQHF. The CDR3, as DNA: TGTGCCAGCAGCTTAGACAGGCGGGGGTTTCAGCCCCAGCATTTT.

The V gene is TRBV5-8, the J gene TRBJ1-2; 7 bases agree with TRBD1. Unmatched junction bases numbered 6, after V lost 4 bases and J lost 0 bases. This CDR3 is built from 15 residues. Germline V CDR1 and CDR2: SGHTS, YDEGEE. The CDR3 spells CASSPAGTANYGYTF. DNA of the CDR3: TGTGCCAGCAGCCCAGCCGGGACAGCTAACTATGGCTACACCTTC.

The rearrangement uses TRBV20-1 and TRBJ1-2; no clear D gene. The length of the CDR3 is 11 residues. V was cut by 8 bases and J by 3 bases, with 10 bases left in between. Germline CDR1 is DFQATT and CDR2 is SNEGSKA (reference sequence). CDR3 protein: CSPRVDYGYTF. The CDR3 coding sequence is TGCAGTCCCCGAGTCGACTATGGCTACACCTTC.

The chain has TRBV5-6 and TRBJ2-2; 9 bases line up with TRBD2. Per the germline V gene, CDR1 is SGHDT and CDR2 is YYEEEE. The ends lost 4 bases at V and 2 bases at J; junction bases unmatched: 6. The CDR3 has 16 amino acids. CDR3 in amino acids: CASSHRLAVNTGELFF. The CDR3 DNA sequence: TGTGCCAGCAGCCACCGACTAGCGGTCAACACCGGGGAGCTGTTTTTT.

The CDR3 sequence: CASSGTSGSLTGELFF. CDR3 in DNA: TGTGCCAGCAGTGGGACTAGCGGGAGTCTCACCGGGGAGCTGTTTTTT. This chain uses TRBV6-1 with TRBJ2-2; 13 bases align to TRBD2. The CDR3 spans 16 residues. CDR1 and CDR2 from the germline V gene are MNHNS and SASEGT. J was trimmed by 4 bases and V by 4 bases; bases with no gene match: 3.

The chain joins TRBV4-2 to TRBJ2-1; the match to TRBD2 covers 10 bases. CDR3 size: 16 residues. The germline V gene encodes CDR1 LGHNA and CDR2 YNFKEQ. With 1 base clipped from V and 7 bases from J, the junction kept 7 bases outside the gene matches. The CDR3 sequence is CASSQVWSGRGNEQFF. The CDR3 DNA sequence: TGTGCCAGCAGCCAAGTCTGGAGCGGGAGGGGTAATGAGCAGTTCTTC.

V usage is TRBV9 and J usage is TRBJ2-1; 9 bases agree with TRBD2. The germline V gene has CDR1 SGDLS and CDR2 YYNGEE. The junction had 17 bases not matched to a gene; V was cut back by 1 base and J by 6 bases. The length of the CDR3 is 19 residues. CDR3 protein: CASSVSLLGREGRSNEQFF. As DNA, the CDR3 is TGTGCCAGCAGCGTATCGCTCCTGGGGCGGGAGGGCCGCAGCAATGAGCAGTTCTTC.

This rearrangement joins TRBV7-8 to TRBJ2-5, with 11 nucleotides matching TRBD1. CDR3 size: 15 residues. V shed 5 bases and J 4 bases; nucleotides not matched to a gene: 6. The germline CDR1 and CDR2 sequences are SGHVS and FQNEAQ. The CDR3 protein is CASSLRDRGGETQYF. DNA of the CDR3: TGTGCCAGCAGCCTCCGGGACAGGGGGGGAGAGACCCAGTACTTC.

This rearrangement joins TRBV11-2 to TRBJ1-1; weak D call: TRBD1 (6 bases). Trimming took 3 bases from V and 7 from J, leaving 12 bases between them. Germline CDR1 is SGHAT and CDR2 is FQNNGV. The CDR3 has 13 amino acids. CDR3 loop: CASSFKGEGEAFF. Written as DNA, the CDR3 is TGTGCCAGCAGCTTTAAGGGGGAGGGTGAAGCTTTCTTT.

The chain links TRBV7-2 to TRBJ2-3; D gene unclear. The length of the CDR3 is 13 residues. Germline V gene data show CDR1 as SGHTA and CDR2 as FQGNSA. V dropped 6 bases and J dropped 0 bases, with 7 bases sitting between them. The DNA of the CDR3 is TGTGCCAGCAGTATAACTAGCACAGATACGCAGTATTTT. Its translation is CASSITSTDTQYF. Full variable domain (outside the CDR3, taken from reference TRBV7-2 and TRBJ2-3): GAGVSQSPSNKVTEKGKDVELRCDPISGHTALYWYRQSLGQGLEFLIYFQGNSAPDKSGLPSDRFSAERTGGSVSTLTIQRTQQEDSAVYLCASSITSTDTQYFGPGTRLTVL.

V usage is TRBV19 and J usage is TRBJ1-1; D ambiguous. Germline V lookup: CDR1 LNHDA, CDR2 SQIVND (reference sequence). This CDR3 has 13 amino acids. V dropped 4 bases and J dropped 0 bases, with 6 bases sitting between them. CDR3 protein: CASSTQMNTEAFF. The CDR3 nucleotides are TGTGCCAGTAGTACCCAAATGAACACTGAAGCTTTCTTT.

The chain combines TRBV19 with TRBJ1-1, with D perhaps matching TRBD1 (5 bases). Trimming removed 5 bases from V and 2 bases from J, with 12 bases in between. The CDR3 runs 14 residues. Germline V CDR1 and CDR2: LNHDA, SQIVND (reference sequence). This CDR3 reads CASSGGEVNTEAFF. In nucleotides, the CDR3 is TGTGCCAGTAGTGGGGGGGAAGTCAACACTGAAGCTTTCTTT.

The genes are TRBV19 and TRBJ2-1, with a weak D call TRBD2 (5 bases). CDR1 and CDR2 (germline): LNHDA, SQIVND (reference sequence). Deletions cut 3 bases from V and 5 bases from J, with 8 bases between. This CDR3 is 13 amino acids long. The CDR3, as DNA: TGTGCCAGTAGTATGTTACTAGACAATGAGCAGTTCTTC. Protein product: CASSMLLDNEQFF.

V and J are TRBV11-1 and TRBJ2-7; TRBD1 agrees at 9 bases. The trim removed 3 bases at V and 9 bases at J, leaving 9 bases unmatched. Germline lookup yields CDR1 SGHAT and CDR2 FQDESV (reference sequence). The CDR3 extends over 14 amino acids. For the CDR3, the DNA is TGTGCCAGCAGCTTCGCGGGACAGGGTGATAGGCAGTACTTC. Amino acids: CASSFAGQGDRQYF.